Listed below are T cell receptor beta chains from one sample, sequenced in a study of graft-versus-host responses after intestinal transplantation. These receptors are not linked to any known antigen. The data were produced by immunoSEQ multiplex PCR, yet TCRdb's version contains in-frame clones alone and is incomplete. The table lists tens of thousands of clones, approximately 90% of them singletons, with 0.3% to 0.35% in the top ten. Here the sequenced sample was unstimulated CD4+ T cells sorted from spleen or lymph node cells, taken before transplant. These receptors were obtained from a human donor who was the organ donor for an intestinal transplant. CDR3s include the opening cysteine and the closing phenylalanine or tryptophan. D genes are given only for firm matches. Expanded clones get a size class; other rows say once, few or many, or leave the size out.

>TRBV30|NA|TRBJ2-7|NA
TGTGCCTGGACCGACAGCCGACTCCTATACGAGCAGTACTTC
CAWTDSRLLYEQYF
>TRBV5-1|NA|TRBJ2-5|NA
TGCGCCAGCAGCTTGGCCATTCTCGGGGAGACCCAGTACTTC
CASSLAILGETQYF
>TRBV5-1|NA|TRBJ2-1|NA
TGCGCCAGCAGCCTAAGCCCACTAGGCGATGAGCAGTTCTTC
CASSLSPLGDEQFF
>TRBV27|once|TRBJ2-1|TRBD2
TGTGCCAGCGGCGACCTAGCGGGAAGTCCCAATGAGCAGTTCTTC
CASGDLAGSPNEQFF
>TRBV7-8|NA|TRBJ2-2|NA
TGTGCCAGCAGCTTAGGGGCCACCGGGGAGCTGTTTTTT
CASSLGATGELFF
>TRBV19|NA|TRBJ2-5|NA
TGTGCCAGTAGGCTCGGGGGAGCCACCGAAGGTTGGGAGACCCAGTACTTC
CASRLGGATEGWETQYF
>TRBV15|NA|TRBJ1-3|TRBD1
TGTGCCACCCGCCGCGACAGGGGGCCTGGAAACACCATATATTTT
CATRRDRGPGNTIYF
>TRBV9|NA|TRBJ2-7|TRBD2
TGTGCCAGCAGCCCCCATATAGCGGGAGGGTCCTACGAGCAGTACTTC
CASSPHIAGGSYEQYF
>TRBV28|NA|TRBJ2-2|TRBD1
TGTGCCAGCAGTTTAATGGTACTTACAGGGGCGGGCACCGGGGAGCTGTTTTTT
CASSLMVLTGAGTGELFF
>TRBV11-3|NA|TRBJ2-5|NA
TGTGCCAGCAGCCCTCCGGGGGGCTGGCAGGAGACCCAGTACTTC
CASSPPGGWQETQYF
>TRBV15|NA|TRBJ2-3|NA
TGTGCCACCAGCAGAGCATCATGGTTGGGAGCAGATACGCAGTATTTT
CATSRASWLGADTQYF
>TRBV28|once|TRBJ1-5|TRBD1
TGTGCCAGCAGTTTATTTCGGGCAGGGGGATCTCAGCCCCAGCATTTT
CASSLFRAGGSQPQHF
>TRBV5-1|NA|TRBJ2-2|NA
TGCGCCAGCAGCTTGAGGGCGGGAATAAACGGGGAGCTGTTTTTT
CASSLRAGINGELFF
>TRBV10-1|NA|TRBJ2-7|TRBD1
TGCGCCAGCAGTATGGGACAGGCCTACGAGCAGTACTTC
CASSMGQAYEQYF
>TRBV4-1|NA|TRBJ2-1|TRBD2
TGCGCCAGCAGCCAAGCCCCCGGCAGAACTAGCGGGAGGGTCTCCTACAATGAGCAGTTCTTC
CASSQAPGRTSGRVSYNEQFF
>TRBV19|NA|TRBJ2-2|NA
TGTGCCAGTAGTCCCGGGACATACATCACCGGGGAGCTGTTTTTT
CASSPGTYITGELFF
>TRBV6-6|NA|TRBJ2-1|TRBD2
TGTGCCAGCAGTTTAGCGGGGGGGCCCTACAATGAGCAGTTCTTC
CASSLAGGPYNEQFF
>TRBV2|NA|TRBJ2-7|TRBD1
TGTGCCAGCAGTATAGACAGGGGGAAGGTCGAGCAGTACTTC
CASSIDRGKVEQYF
>TRBV5-1|few|TRBJ2-3|TRBD2
TGCGCCAGCAGCTACGGGGGGGCTGGCACAGATACGCAGTATTTT
CASSYGGAGTDTQYF
>TRBV5-1|NA|TRBJ2-7|NA
TGCGCCAGCAGCTTGCCCCCATTCTACGAGCAGTACTTC
CASSLPPFYEQYF
>TRBV6-1|NA|TRBJ2-2|NA
TGTGCCAGCAGAATAGACAGTGCGGCCGGGGAGCTGTTTTTT
CASRIDSAAGELFF
>TRBV10-3|NA|TRBJ2-7|NA
TGTGCCATCAGTACAAGTTCCTACGAGCAGTACTTC
CAISTSSYEQYF
>TRBV18|NA|TRBJ2-7|NA
TGTGCCAGCTCACCAAGTAAGGCATCTCGGACAGCGATCTCCTACGAGCAGTACTTC
CASSPSKASRTAISYEQYF